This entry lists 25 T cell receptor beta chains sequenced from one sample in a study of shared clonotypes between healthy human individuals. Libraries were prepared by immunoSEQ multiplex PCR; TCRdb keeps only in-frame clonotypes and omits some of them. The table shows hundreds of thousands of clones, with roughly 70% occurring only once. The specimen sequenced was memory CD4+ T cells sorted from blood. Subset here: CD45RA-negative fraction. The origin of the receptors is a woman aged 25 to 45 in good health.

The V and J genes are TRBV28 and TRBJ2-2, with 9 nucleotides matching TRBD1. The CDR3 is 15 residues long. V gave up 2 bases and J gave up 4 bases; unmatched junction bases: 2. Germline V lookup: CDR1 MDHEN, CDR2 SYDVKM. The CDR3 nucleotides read TGTGCCAGCAGTTTAATGGACAGGGGCACCGGGGAGCTGTTTTTT. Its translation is CASSLMDRGTGELFF. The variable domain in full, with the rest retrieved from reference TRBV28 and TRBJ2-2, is DVKVTQSSRYLVKRTGEKVFLECVQDMDHENMFWYRQDPGLGLRLIYFSYDVKMKEKGDIPEGYSVSREKKERFSLILESASTNQTSMYLCASSLMDRGTGELFFGEGSRLTVL.

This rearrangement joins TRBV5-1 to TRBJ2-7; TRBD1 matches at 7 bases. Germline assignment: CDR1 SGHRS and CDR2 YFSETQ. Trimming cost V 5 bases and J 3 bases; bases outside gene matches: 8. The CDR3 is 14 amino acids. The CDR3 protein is CASSRDSSRYEQYF. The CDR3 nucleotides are TGCGCCAGCAGTCGGGACAGCAGTCGCTACGAGCAGTACTTC.

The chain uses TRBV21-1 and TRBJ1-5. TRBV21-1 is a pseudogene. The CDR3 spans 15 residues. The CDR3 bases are TGTGCCAGCAGCAGCGGGCGGGAGGGCAATCAGCCCCAGCATTTT. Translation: CASSSGREGNQPQHF.

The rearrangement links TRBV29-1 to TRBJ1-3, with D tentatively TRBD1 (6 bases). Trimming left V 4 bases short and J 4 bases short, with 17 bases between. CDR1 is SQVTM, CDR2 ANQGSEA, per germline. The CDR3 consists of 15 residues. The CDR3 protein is CSVGTMGGTGNTIYF. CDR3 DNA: TGCAGCGTTGGCACGATGGGAGGGACAGGAAACACCATATATTTT.

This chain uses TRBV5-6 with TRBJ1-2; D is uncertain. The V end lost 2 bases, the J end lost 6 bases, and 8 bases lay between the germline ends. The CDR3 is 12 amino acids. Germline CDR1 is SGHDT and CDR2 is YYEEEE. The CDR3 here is CASSLEEDGYTF. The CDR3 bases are TGTGCCAGCAGCTTAGAGGAGGATGGCTACACCTTC.

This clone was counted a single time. DNA of the CDR3: TGTGCCAGCAGATCCGCTAGCCCTTCCTACGAGCAGTACTTC. Encoded protein: CASRSASPSYEQYF. The chain uses TRBV28 and TRBJ2-7, with D perhaps TRBD2 (5 bases). With 6 bases removed from V and 1 base from J, the gap between germline ends came to 13 bases. This CDR3 comprises 14 residues. Germline loops: CDR1 MDHEN, CDR2 SYDVKM.

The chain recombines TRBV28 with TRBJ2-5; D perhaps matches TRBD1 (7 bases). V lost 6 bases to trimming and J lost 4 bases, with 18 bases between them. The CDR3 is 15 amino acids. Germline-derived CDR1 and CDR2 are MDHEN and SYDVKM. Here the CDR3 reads CASSNQQGRRETQYF. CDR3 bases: TGTGCCAGCAGCAATCAACAGGGGAGGAGAGAGACCCAGTACTTC.

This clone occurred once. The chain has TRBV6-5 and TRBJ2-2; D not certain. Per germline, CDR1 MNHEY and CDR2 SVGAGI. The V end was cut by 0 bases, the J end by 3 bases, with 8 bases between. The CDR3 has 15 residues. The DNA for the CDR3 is TGTGCCAGCAGTTACTCGTACAGAGACACCGGGGAGCTGTTTTTT. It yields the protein CASSYSYRDTGELFF.

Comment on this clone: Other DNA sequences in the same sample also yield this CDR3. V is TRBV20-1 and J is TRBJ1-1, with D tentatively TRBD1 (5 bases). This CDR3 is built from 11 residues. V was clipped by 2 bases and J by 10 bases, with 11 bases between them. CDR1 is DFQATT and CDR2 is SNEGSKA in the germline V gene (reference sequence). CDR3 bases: TGCAGTGCTAGACTTTCAGGGCGAGCTTTCTTT. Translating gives CSARLSGRAFF.

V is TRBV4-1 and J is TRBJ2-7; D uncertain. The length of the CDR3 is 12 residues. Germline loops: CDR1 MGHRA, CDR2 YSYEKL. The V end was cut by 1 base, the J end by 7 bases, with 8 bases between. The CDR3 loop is CASSQAHGEQYF. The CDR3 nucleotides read TGCGCCAGCAGCCAAGCTCATGGGGAGCAGTACTTC.

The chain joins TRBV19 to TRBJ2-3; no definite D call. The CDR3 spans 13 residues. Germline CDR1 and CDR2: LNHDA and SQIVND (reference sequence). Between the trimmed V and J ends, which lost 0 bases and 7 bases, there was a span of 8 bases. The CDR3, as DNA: TGTGCCAGTAGTATAGACAGGTCAAATACGCAGTATTTT. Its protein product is CASSIDRSNTQYF.

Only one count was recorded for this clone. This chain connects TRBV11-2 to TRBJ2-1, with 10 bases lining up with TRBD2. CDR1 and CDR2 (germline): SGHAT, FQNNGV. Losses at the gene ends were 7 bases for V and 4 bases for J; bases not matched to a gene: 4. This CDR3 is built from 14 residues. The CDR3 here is CASKMGLAYNEQFF. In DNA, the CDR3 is TGTGCCAGCAAAATGGGACTAGCGTACAATGAGCAGTTCTTC.

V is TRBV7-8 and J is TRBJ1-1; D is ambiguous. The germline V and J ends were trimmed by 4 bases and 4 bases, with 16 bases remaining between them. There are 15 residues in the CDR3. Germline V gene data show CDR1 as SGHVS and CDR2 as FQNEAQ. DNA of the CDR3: TGTGCCAGCAGCTCCCGAAGCCAGTTAGGCACTGAAGCTTTCTTT. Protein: CASSSRSQLGTEAFF.

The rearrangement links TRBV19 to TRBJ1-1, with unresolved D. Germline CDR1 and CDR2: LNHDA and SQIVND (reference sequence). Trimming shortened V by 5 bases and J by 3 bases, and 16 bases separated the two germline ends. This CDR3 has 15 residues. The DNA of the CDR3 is TGTGCCAGTAGTCCGGGCGGGCTAGGCGACACTGAAGCTTTCTTT. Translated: CASSPGGLGDTEAFF. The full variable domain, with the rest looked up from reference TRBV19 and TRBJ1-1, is DGGITQSPKYLFRKEGQNVTLSCEQNLNHDAMYWYRQDPGQGLRLIYYSQIVNDFQKGDIAEGYSVSREKKESFPLTVTSAQKNPTAFYLCASSPGGLGDTEAFFGQGTRLTVV.

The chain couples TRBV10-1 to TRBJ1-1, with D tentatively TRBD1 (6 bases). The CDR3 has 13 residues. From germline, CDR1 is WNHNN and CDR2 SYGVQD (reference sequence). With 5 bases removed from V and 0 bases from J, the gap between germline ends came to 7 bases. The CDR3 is CASSQGLNTEAFF. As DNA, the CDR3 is TGCGCCAGCAGTCAGGGGCTGAACACTGAAGCTTTCTTT.

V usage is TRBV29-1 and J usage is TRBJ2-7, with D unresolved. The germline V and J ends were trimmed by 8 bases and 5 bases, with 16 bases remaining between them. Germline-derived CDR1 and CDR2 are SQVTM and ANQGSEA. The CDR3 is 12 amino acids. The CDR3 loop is CSSRHTGDEQYF. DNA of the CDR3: TGCAGCTCCCGACACACGGGTGACGAGCAGTACTTC.

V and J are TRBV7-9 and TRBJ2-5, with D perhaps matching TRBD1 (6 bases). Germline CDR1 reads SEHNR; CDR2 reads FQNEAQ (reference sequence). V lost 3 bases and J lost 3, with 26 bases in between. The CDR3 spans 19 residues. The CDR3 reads CASSLLSGTGTVLKETQYF. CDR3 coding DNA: TGTGCCAGCAGCTTGTTAAGTGGTACAGGGACCGTTCTAAAAGAGACCCAGTACTTC. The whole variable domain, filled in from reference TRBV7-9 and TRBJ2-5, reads DTGVSQNPRHKITKRGQNVTFRCDPISEHNRLYWYRQTLGQGPEFLTYFQNEAQLEKSRLLSDRFSAERPKGSFSTLEIQRTEQGDSAMYLCASSLLSGTGTVLKETQYFGPGTRLLVL.

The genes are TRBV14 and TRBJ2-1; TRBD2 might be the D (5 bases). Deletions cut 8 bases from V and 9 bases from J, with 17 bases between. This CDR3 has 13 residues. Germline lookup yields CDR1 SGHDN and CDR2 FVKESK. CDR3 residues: CASAGTRIGEQFF. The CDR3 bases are TGTGCCAGCGCAGGTACTAGAATCGGTGAGCAGTTCTTC. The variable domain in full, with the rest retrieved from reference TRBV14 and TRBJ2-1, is EAGVTQFPSHSVIEKGQTVTLRCDPISGHDNLYWYRRVMGKEIKFLLHFVKESKQDESGMPNNRFLAERTGGTYSTLKVQPAELEDSGVYFCASAGTRIGEQFFGPGTRLTVL.

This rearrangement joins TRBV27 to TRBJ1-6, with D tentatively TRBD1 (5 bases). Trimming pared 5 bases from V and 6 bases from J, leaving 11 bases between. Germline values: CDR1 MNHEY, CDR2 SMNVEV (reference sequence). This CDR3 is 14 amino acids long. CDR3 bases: TGTGCCAGCAGTCCCGGGGGATTTAATTCACCCCTCCACTTT. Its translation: CASSPGGFNSPLHF.

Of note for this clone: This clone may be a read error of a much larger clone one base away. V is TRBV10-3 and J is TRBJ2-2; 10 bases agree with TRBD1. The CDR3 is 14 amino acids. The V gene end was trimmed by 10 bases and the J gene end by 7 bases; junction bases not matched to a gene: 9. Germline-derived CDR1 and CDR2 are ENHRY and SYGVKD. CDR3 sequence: CASRGQGDIGELFF. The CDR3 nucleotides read TGTGCCAGCAGAGGACAGGGGGACATCGGGGAGCTGTTTTTT.

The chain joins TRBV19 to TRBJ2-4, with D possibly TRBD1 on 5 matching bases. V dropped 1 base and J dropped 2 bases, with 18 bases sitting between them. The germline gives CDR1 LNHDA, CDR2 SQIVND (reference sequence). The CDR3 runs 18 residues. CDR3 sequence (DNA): TGTGCCAGTAGTATAGCTACCCCATCAAGGGGTTCCAAAAACATTCAGTACTTC. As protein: CASSIATPSRGSKNIQYF.

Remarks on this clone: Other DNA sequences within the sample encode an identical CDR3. The chain's CDR3 is CASSREGASYEQYF. The CDR3, as DNA: TGTGCCAGCTCACGGGAGGGGGCCTCCTACGAGCAGTACTTC. This chain connects TRBV18 to TRBJ2-7; D may correspond to TRBD1 or TRBD2 (7 bases each). The CDR3 is 14 amino acids. Trimming took 4 bases from V and 0 from J, leaving 10 bases between them. Germline-derived CDR1 and CDR2 are KGHSH and LQKENI.

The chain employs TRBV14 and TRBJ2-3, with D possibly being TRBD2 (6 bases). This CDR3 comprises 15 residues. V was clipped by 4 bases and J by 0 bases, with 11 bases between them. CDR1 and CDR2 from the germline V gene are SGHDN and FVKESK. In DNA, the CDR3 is TGTGCCAGCAGCCGGGACTCACACAGCACAGATACGCAGTATTTT. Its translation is CASSRDSHSTDTQYF.

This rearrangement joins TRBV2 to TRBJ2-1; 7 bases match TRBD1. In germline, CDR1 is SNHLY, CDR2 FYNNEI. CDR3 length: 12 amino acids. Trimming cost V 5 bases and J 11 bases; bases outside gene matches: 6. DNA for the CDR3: TGTGCCAGCAGTCCACGACAGGGAAAGCAGTTCTTC. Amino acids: CASSPRQGKQFF.

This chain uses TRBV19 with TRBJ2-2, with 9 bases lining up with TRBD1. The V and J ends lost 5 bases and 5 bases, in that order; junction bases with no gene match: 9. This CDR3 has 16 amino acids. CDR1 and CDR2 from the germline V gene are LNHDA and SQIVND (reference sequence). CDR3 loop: CASSPQGATRTGELFF. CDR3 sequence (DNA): TGTGCCAGTAGTCCACAGGGGGCAACGAGAACCGGGGAGCTGTTTTTT.